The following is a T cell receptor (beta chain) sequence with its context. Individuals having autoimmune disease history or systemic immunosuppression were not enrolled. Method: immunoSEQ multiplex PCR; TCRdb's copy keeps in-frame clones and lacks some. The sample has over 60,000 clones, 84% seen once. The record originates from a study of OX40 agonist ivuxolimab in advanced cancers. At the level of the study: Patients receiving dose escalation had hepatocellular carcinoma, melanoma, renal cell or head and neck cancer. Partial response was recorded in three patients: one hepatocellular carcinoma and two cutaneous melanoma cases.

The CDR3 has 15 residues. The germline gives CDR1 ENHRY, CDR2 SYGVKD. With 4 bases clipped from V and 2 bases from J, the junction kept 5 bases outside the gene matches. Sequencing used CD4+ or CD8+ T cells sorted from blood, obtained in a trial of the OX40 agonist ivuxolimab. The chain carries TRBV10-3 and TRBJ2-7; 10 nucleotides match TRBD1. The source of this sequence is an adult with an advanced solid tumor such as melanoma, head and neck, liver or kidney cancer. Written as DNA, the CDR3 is TGTGCCATCAGTGGACCGGGACAGGGGACCTACGAGCAGTACTTC. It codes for CAISGPGQGTYEQYF.